This T cell receptor gamma chain was sequenced for a study of Vδ1+ human thymocytes. RNA was extracted from the cells and then reverse transcribed. The CDR3 regions were amplified by multiplex PCR from V-gene primers to a constant-region primer. With CATT, TCRdb re-called clones from the multiplex PCR reads. The table has about 22,000 gamma-chain clones, around 13% seen once. Study-level points and caveats: Thymic TRG and TRD repertoires appeared highly polyclonal. Despite high sort purity, roughly 20% of thymic T cell receptor delta sequences were Vdelta2.

On this clone: Its antigen remains unknown.

This CDR3 spans 16 amino acids. From germline, CDR1 is VINAFY and CDR2 YDVSNSKD. The junction had 15 bases not matched to a gene; V was cut back by 0 bases and J by 7 bases. Sequenced material: Vdelta1+ gamma-delta thymocytes from the thymus. As to subset: FACS-sorted CD3+ TCRalphabeta- TCRVdelta1+ TCRVdelta2- thymocytes. The chain joins TRGV5 to TRGJ1 or TRGJ2. The TCR was taken from a child under two years old who had congenital heart surgery. CDR3 nucleotides: TGTGCCACCTGGGACAGGCTAGGGGGCCTCAAATATAAGAAACTCTTT. Its translation: CATWDRLGGLKYKKLF.